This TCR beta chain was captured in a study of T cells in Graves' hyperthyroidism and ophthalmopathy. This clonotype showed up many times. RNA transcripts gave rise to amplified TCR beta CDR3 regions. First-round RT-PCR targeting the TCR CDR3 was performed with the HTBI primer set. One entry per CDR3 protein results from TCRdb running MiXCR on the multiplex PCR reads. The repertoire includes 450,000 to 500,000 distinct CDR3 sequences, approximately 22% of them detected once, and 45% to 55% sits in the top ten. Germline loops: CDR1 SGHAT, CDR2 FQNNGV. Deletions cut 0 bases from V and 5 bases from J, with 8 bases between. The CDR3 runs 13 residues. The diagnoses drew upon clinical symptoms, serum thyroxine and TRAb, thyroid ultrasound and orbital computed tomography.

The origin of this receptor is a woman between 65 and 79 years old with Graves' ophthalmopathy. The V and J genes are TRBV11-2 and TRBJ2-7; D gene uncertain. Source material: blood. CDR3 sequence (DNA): TGTGCCAGCAGCTTAGAGTTCGCGAACGAGCAGTACTTC. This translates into CASSLEFANEQYF.